One and the same sample provided the 22 T cell receptor beta chains below, sequenced in a study of blood T cells in healthy people across ages. A second PCR, run for about 7 to 11 cycles, used a sample-barcoded 5' primer plus a J-beta primer mix. TCRdb reprocessed the 5' RACE reads with MiXCR, giving one entry per CDR3 protein. This sample has 1,800,000 or so distinct CDR3 sequences, with about 39% found just once. The sequencing input was blood. These receptors were collected from a human donor in good health.

CDR3 sequence (DNA): TGCAGTGCTGTAGACATTAGCAATCAGCCCCAGCATTTT. Residues: CSAVDISNQPQHF. V is TRBV20-1 and J is TRBJ1-5; no definite D call. In germline, CDR1 is DFQATT, CDR2 SNEGSKA (reference sequence). The CDR3 length is 13 residues. Trimming cost V 5 bases and J 0 bases, with 8 bases left between them.

The chain joins TRBV20-1 to TRBJ2-4; 9 bases agree with TRBD2. The J call may be mistaken, given a closer DNA end match to TRBJ2-5. This CDR3 comprises 16 residues. CDR1 and CDR2 from the germline V gene are DFQATT and SNEGSKA (reference sequence). CDR3 sequence: CSARDRAGGRFETQYF. The CDR3 region has the DNA TGCAGTGCTAGAGATCGAGCGGGGGGTAGATTCGAGACCCAGTACTTC.

V is TRBV6-1 and J is TRBJ2-6; D is perhaps TRBD1 (6 bases). CDR3 length: 17 amino acids. Germline CDR1 reads MNHNS; CDR2 reads SASEGT. Trimming cost V 7 bases and J 0 bases, with 16 bases left between them. CDR3 bases: TGTGCCAGCACCGAACGACAGGTTCGCTCTGGGGCCAACGTCCTGACTTTC. This sequence encodes CASTERQVRSGANVLTF.

Here the CDR3 DNA reads TGCAGTTGCGGGGGCCACTACAATGAGCAGTTCTTC. It encodes CSCGGHYNEQFF. The V call is TRBV20-1, the J call TRBJ2-1; the D gene is possibly TRBD2 (7 bases). This CDR3 is built from 12 residues. Trimming removed 8 bases from V and 3 bases from J, with 11 bases in between. Germline lookup yields CDR1 DFQATT and CDR2 SNEGSKA (reference sequence).

The V and J genes are TRBV9 and TRBJ2-1, with TRBD2 matching over 7 bases. The germline V gene has CDR1 SGDLS and CDR2 YYNGEE. J gave up 10 bases and V 3 bases, and 13 bases lay outside the gene matches. The CDR3 is 15 amino acids. CDR3 in amino acids: CASSERAGTIYEQFF. CDR3 in DNA: TGTGCCAGCAGCGAGAGGGCAGGGACTATCTACGAGCAGTTCTTC. The variable domain in full, with the rest retrieved from reference TRBV9 and TRBJ2-1, is DSGVTQTPKHLITATGQRVTLRCSPRSGDLSVYWYQQSLDQGLQFLIQYYNGEERAKGNILERFSAQQFPDLHSELNLSSLELGDSALYFCASSERAGTIYEQFFGPGTRLTVL.

Concerning this clonotype: With a much larger clone just one base away, this may be a read error. The chain recombines TRBV7-2 with TRBJ2-4; the match to TRBD2 covers 8 bases. The J call is in doubt because the DNA end fits TRBJ2-7 better. The CDR3 totals 16 residues. Germline V gene data show CDR1 as SGHTA and CDR2 as FQGNSA. DNA of the CDR3: TGTGCCGGCAGCTTTTCGGGGGGCGGGGGGATTTACGAGCAGTACTTC. This translates into CAGSFSGGGGIYEQYF.

This clonotype was counted a few times. The chain combines TRBV29-1 with TRBJ1-2; D remains unclear. V lost 3 bases and J lost 0, with 14 bases in between. CDR3 length: 15 amino acids. CDR1 and CDR2 from the germline V gene are SQVTM and ANQGSEA. In DNA form, the CDR3 reads TGCAGCGTTGATTACCCCGTGCCAGCTAACTATGGCTACACCTTC. Protein: CSVDYPVPANYGYTF.

This clonotype was seen repeatedly, ten times or more. This chain connects TRBV9 to TRBJ2-1, with D perhaps matching TRBD2 (6 bases). Trimming cost V 6 bases and J 4 bases, with 11 bases left between them. Germline lookup yields CDR1 SGDLS and CDR2 YYNGEE. This CDR3 region has 13 residues. CDR3 amino acids: CASTRDSYNEQFF. The DNA for the CDR3 is TGTGCCAGCACCCGGGACTCTTACAATGAGCAGTTCTTC.

V usage is TRBV6-1 and J usage is TRBJ2-5; D is possibly TRBD1 (6 bases). V lost 6 bases and J lost 5, with 13 bases in between. The CDR3 is 13 residues long. The germline V gene encodes CDR1 MNHNS and CDR2 SASEGT. This CDR3 is CASRVTGTETQYF. The CDR3, as DNA: TGTGCCAGCAGGGTCACAGGGACCGAGACCCAGTACTTC.

This chain joins TRBV2 and TRBJ1-1, with D tentatively TRBD1 (5 bases). The CDR3 runs to 14 residues. V was pared by 2 bases and J by 3 bases, with 10 bases between. The germline gives CDR1 SNHLY, CDR2 FYNNEI. This chain's CDR3 is CASSERLGHTEAFF. The CDR3 nucleotides are TGTGCCAGCAGTGAAAGGCTGGGGCACACTGAAGCTTTCTTT.

This clonotype has a handful of counts. V is TRBV7-3 and J is TRBJ2-1; 9 bases match TRBD2. V gave up 2 bases and J gave up 4 bases; unmatched junction bases: 6. CDR1 is SGHTA and CDR2 is FQGTGA in the germline V gene. The CDR3 spans 16 residues. CDR3 sequence reads: CASSLLGLAGYNEQFF. The CDR3, as DNA: TGTGCCAGCAGCTTATTAGGTCTAGCGGGGTACAATGAGCAGTTCTTC.

The rearrangement joins TRBV6-2 or TRBV6-3 to TRBJ1-2; a possible D gene is TRBD1 (5 bases). Per the germline V gene, CDR1 is MNHEY and CDR2 is SVGEGT. The CDR3 sequence is 13 residues long. The V end lost 2 bases, the J end lost 6 bases, and 10 bases lay between the germline ends. CDR3 protein: CASSYKGNHGYTF. The CDR3 DNA reads as TGTGCCAGCAGTTACAAGGGGAACCATGGCTACACCTTC.

This clonotype has just a few counts. The chain carries TRBV6-1 and TRBJ2-1; perhaps TRBD2 as D (6 bases). V was trimmed by 7 bases and J by 6 bases, leaving 13 bases between them. This CDR3 is 13 amino acids long. Looked up from germline, CDR1 is MNHNS and CDR2 is SASEGT. CDR3 coding DNA: TGTGCCAGCATTGGGACTTACGGCAATGAGCAGTTCTTC. Translation: CASIGTYGNEQFF.

This clonotype was seen a few times. The CDR3 here is CASSERGGSPSTDTQYF. CDR3 bases: TGTGCCAGCAGCGAGAGGGGGGGGTCTCCTAGCACAGATACGCAGTATTTT. The chain carries TRBV9 and TRBJ2-3, with D perhaps matching TRBD2 (7 bases). The CDR3 covers 17 residues. Germline assignment: CDR1 SGDLS and CDR2 YYNGEE. Trimming cost V 3 bases and J 0 bases, with 17 bases left between them.

V gene TRBV7-8 combines with J gene TRBJ1-1, with D perhaps TRBD1 (6 bases). Germline V gives CDR1 SGHVS, CDR2 FQNEAQ. The CDR3 spans 13 residues. Between the trimmed V and J ends, which lost 3 bases and 9 bases, there was a span of 14 bases. CDR3 sequence reads: CASSLLGGGKAFF. As DNA, the CDR3 is TGTGCCAGCAGCTTGTTAGGGGGTGGGAAAGCTTTCTTT. Combining the CDR3 with reference TRBV7-8 and TRBJ1-1 gives the whole variable domain GAGVSQSPRYKVAKRGQDVALRCDPISGHVSLFWYQQALGQGPEFLTYFQNEAQLDKSGLPSDRFFAERPEGSVSTLKIQRTQQEDSAVYLCASSLLGGGKAFFGQGTRLTVV.

This chain links TRBV4-3 with TRBJ1-2, with D hard to call. Germline assignment: CDR1 LGHNA and CDR2 YSLEER. CDR3 length equals 15 residues. V lost 1 base, J lost 0 bases, and 9 bases lay in between. As DNA, the CDR3 is TGCGCCAGCAGCCAAGTCCCCAGGCCTAACTATGGCTACACCTTC. Amino acids: CASSQVPRPNYGYTF.

Only a few counts were recorded for this clonotype. The chain joins TRBV30 to TRBJ1-1; D unresolved. The CDR3 is 12 residues long. Trimming removed 5 bases at V and 4 bases at J, with 11 bases between. Germline V CDR1 and CDR2: GTSNPN, SVGIG (reference sequence). The CDR3 DNA is TGTGCCTGGGGCAGTTTAAGCACTGAAGCTTTCTTT. Translating it yields CAWGSLSTEAFF.

This clonotype was picked up many times. J is TRBJ1-1 and V is TRBV29-1; possible D gene TRBD1, 6 bases. Per germline, CDR1 SQVTM and CDR2 ANQGSEA. The CDR3 is made up of 12 amino acids. V lost 7 bases, J lost 5 bases, and 14 bases lay in between. For the CDR3, the DNA is TGCAGCGCGGGGCAAGGGGGTACTGAAGCTTTCTTT. Translated, it gives CSAGQGGTEAFF.

This clonotype turned up a few times. The chain carries TRBV5-1 and TRBJ1-1, with D perhaps matching TRBD1 (6 bases). Per germline, CDR1 SGHRS and CDR2 YFSETQ. The CDR3 totals 14 residues. Deletions cut 0 bases from V and 5 bases from J, with 11 bases between. CDR3 in amino acids: CASSLDRAGTEAFF. Written as DNA, the CDR3 is TGCGCCAGCAGCTTGGACAGGGCCGGGACTGAAGCTTTCTTT.

This clonotype occurred a few times. The genes are TRBV27 and TRBJ2-7; D gene unclear. V was clipped by 2 bases and J by 5 bases, with 13 bases between them. The CDR3 has 14 amino acids. Germline CDR1 MNHEY, CDR2 SMNVEV (reference sequence). The CDR3 DNA follows: TGTGCCAGCAGTTTACGACGAATTGAGGACGAGCAGTACTTC. The encoded protein is CASSLRRIEDEQYF.

The rearrangement links TRBV7-2 to TRBJ2-5; D gene ambiguous. Germline assignment: CDR1 SGHTA and CDR2 FQGNSA. The V and J ends lost 5 bases and 2 bases respectively, with 9 bases between them. The CDR3 runs 13 residues. The CDR3 DNA follows: TGTGCCAGCAGCCCCGAGCGACAAGAGACCCAGTACTTC. Translated, it gives CASSPERQETQYF.

The chain links TRBV5-1 to TRBJ1-1; D is perhaps TRBD1 (5 bases). The CDR3 covers 15 residues. CDR1 and CDR2 from the germline V gene are SGHRS and YFSETQ. Trimming cost V 4 bases and J 0 bases, with 13 bases left between them. As DNA, the CDR3 is TGCGCCAGCAGCACGGCGACAGTAATGAACACTGAAGCTTTCTTT. Encoded protein: CASSTATVMNTEAFF.